Below are 17 T cell receptor beta chains sequenced from a single sample in a study of neurological immune-mediated disorders. TCRdb reprocessed the 5' RACE reads with MiXCR, giving one entry per CDR3 protein. The sample yields about 74,000 distinct CDR3 sequences, roughly 5.6% seen once. The sequenced material came from PBMCs. These TCRs come from a man younger than 35 with multiple sclerosis.

At least ten counts were recorded for this clonotype. V usage is TRBV5-1 and J usage is TRBJ1-6, with TRBD1 as a possible D gene (5 bases). The CDR3 is 18 residues long. Trimming cost V 4 bases and J 6 bases, with 23 bases left between them. CDR1 SGHRS and CDR2 YFSETQ come from the germline V gene. The CDR3 protein is CASSPEITHNGGNSPLHF. The CDR3 nucleotides are TGCGCCAGCAGCCCTGAAATTACACACAACGGGGGTAATTCACCCCTCCACTTT.

The rearrangement uses TRBV5-6 and TRBJ1-5; 10 bases fit TRBD1. There are 19 residues in the CDR3. V lost 5 bases, J lost 0 bases, and 14 bases stayed unmatched. In germline, CDR1 is SGHDT, CDR2 YYEEEE. CDR3 protein: CASRKSRGQGTLSNQPQHF. DNA for the CDR3: TGTGCCAGCAGAAAAAGCCGGGGACAGGGGACCCTTAGCAATCAGCCCCAGCATTTT. Using reference TRBV5-6 and TRBJ1-5 for the parts outside the CDR3, the full variable domain is DAGVTQSPTHLIKTRGQQVTLRCSPKSGHDTVSWYQQALGQGPQFIFQYYEEEERQRGNFPDRFSGHQFPNYSSELNVNALLLGDSALYLCASRKSRGQGTLSNQPQHFGDGTRLSIL.

Comment on this clonotype: This could be a read error, since a much larger clone is one nucleotide away. The V gene is TRBV12-3 or TRBV12-4, the J gene TRBJ1-2; D remains ambiguous. The CDR3 covers 14 residues. The V and J ends lost 7 bases and 5 bases respectively, with 17 bases between them. The CDR3 here is CASTLLRTPYGYTF. CDR3 nucleotides: TGTGCCAGCACCCTGCTAAGGACCCCATATGGCTACACCTTC.

This clonotype has only a few counts. The chain joins TRBV7-2 to TRBJ2-3, with 7 bases matching TRBD1. The CDR3 totals 14 residues. Losses at the gene ends were 5 bases for V and 2 bases for J; bases not matched to a gene: 4. In germline, CDR1 is SGHTA, CDR2 FQGNSA. The CDR3 sequence is CASSVGQTTDTQYF. The CDR3 DNA sequence: TGTGCCAGCAGCGTGGGACAGACCACAGATACGCAGTATTTT.

In this sample, this clonotype turned up many times. The chain combines TRBV6-1 with TRBJ2-1; D call uncertain. Trimming took 2 bases from V and 10 from J, leaving 12 bases between them. The CDR3 extends over 13 amino acids. Germline lookup yields CDR1 MNHNS and CDR2 SASEGT. CDR3 sequence reads: CASSETRNSEQFF. The CDR3 coding sequence is TGTGCCAGCAGTGAAACGAGGAATTCCGAGCAGTTCTTC.

The table lists this clonotype with many counts. The V and J genes are TRBV5-1 and TRBJ2-1; possible D gene TRBD2, 6 bases. The CDR3 has 18 amino acids. Germline V gene sequence: CDR1 SGHRS, CDR2 YFSETQ. With 1 base removed from V and 6 bases from J, the gap between germline ends came to 23 bases. The CDR3 nucleotides are TGCGCCAGCAGCTTGAGGGTTACGGGGGAGCGGGTTTCCAATGAGCAGTTCTTC. Its translation: CASSLRVTGERVSNEQFF.

This clonotype was recorded once. This may arise from a read error, as a much more abundant clone is one base away. Likely a read error: the CDR3 ends without its conserved phenylalanine or tryptophan. In DNA, the CDR3 is TGCAGTGCTATACAGGGGAGAGTGGCAAATCAGCCCCAGCATATT. Protein sequence: CSAIQGRVANQPQHI. The chain recombines TRBV20-1 with TRBJ1-5; the match to TRBD1 covers 7 bases. The CDR3 sequence is 15 residues long. CDR1 and CDR2 from the germline V gene are DFQATT and SNEGSKA (reference sequence). Trimming cost V 4 bases and J 4 bases; bases outside gene matches: 10.

The chain uses TRBV7-9 and TRBJ1-1; D is perhaps TRBD1 (5 bases). The CDR3 has 12 residues. The germline V gene encodes CDR1 SEHNR and CDR2 FQNEAQ (reference sequence). V shed 5 bases and J shed 9 bases, with 13 bases lying between them. DNA of the CDR3: TGTGCCAGCAGCCGGGGGGGGGTAAAAGCTTTCTTT. As protein: CASSRGGVKAFF.

This clonotype was recorded at least ten times. The genes are TRBV20-1 and TRBJ1-2; possibly TRBD1 for D (5 bases). Germline assignment: CDR1 DFQATT and CDR2 SNEGSKA (reference sequence). There are 9 residues in the CDR3. The CDR3 loop reads CSLDRGYTF. CDR3 DNA sequence: TGCAGCCTAGACAGAGGCTACACCTTC.

This clonotype was counted many times. One junction end does not reproduce the germline sequence, and a read error may be involved. The chain has TRBV18 and TRBJ1-6; D is uncertain. CDR1 KGHSH and CDR2 LQKENI come from the germline V gene. This CDR3 comprises 15 residues. CDR3 residues: CASRRIEGLGSPLNF. In DNA, the CDR3 is TGTGCCAGCCGACGCATTGAGGGATTAGGGTCACCCCTCAACTTT.

This clonotype has at least ten counts. This rearrangement joins TRBV5-5 to TRBJ2-3; maybe TRBD2 (6 bases). Germline V CDR1 and CDR2: SGHKS, YYEKEE (reference sequence). Trimming cost V 2 bases and J 4 bases, with 20 bases left between them. The CDR3 runs 17 residues. The chain's CDR3 is CASSFEGGPVLADTQYF. The CDR3 nucleotides read TGTGCCAGCAGCTTCGAGGGAGGCCCCGTTCTCGCAGATACGCAGTATTTT.

This clonotype was detected many times. The J gene is TRBJ2-3, the V gene TRBV20-1; TRBD2 matches at 10 bases. The CDR3 is 15 residues long. Losses at the gene ends were 3 bases for V and 5 bases for J; bases not matched to a gene: 8. Germline CDR1 reads DFQATT; CDR2 reads SNEGSKA (reference sequence). This CDR3 is CSASYSGGARDTQYF. The CDR3 DNA is TGCAGTGCTAGTTACAGCGGGGGGGCGAGAGATACGCAGTATTTT.

In this sample, this clonotype turned up many times. The chain recombines TRBV7-2 with TRBJ2-1, with TRBD2 identical over 9 bases. This CDR3 spans 18 amino acids. V gave up 2 bases and J gave up 5 bases; unmatched junction bases: 13. The germline V gene has CDR1 SGHTA and CDR2 FQGNSA. The CDR3 DNA reads TGTGCCAGCAGCTTATGGGCCCCTGAGCGGGGGGAAAACAATGAGCAGTTCTTC. Amino acids: CASSLWAPERGENNEQFF.

The sample holds many counts of this clonotype. The chain links TRBV20-1 to TRBJ2-1; 7 bases are shared with TRBD2. Germline-derived CDR1 and CDR2 are DFQATT and SNEGSKA (reference sequence). Trimming cost V 1 base and J 5 bases; bases outside gene matches: 5. The CDR3 covers 14 residues. In DNA form, the CDR3 reads TGCAGTGCTAGAGGCGGGAGATGGGACAATGAGCAGTTCTTC. This encodes CSARGGRWDNEQFF.

For this clonotype: A much larger clone differs by one base, so this may be a read error. CDR3 sequence: CASSFWEAADTQYF. CDR3 nucleotide sequence: TGTGCCAGCAGTTTTTGGGAGGCTGCAGATACGCAGTATTTT. V and J are TRBV28 and TRBJ2-3; D perhaps matches TRBD2 (6 bases). From germline, CDR1 is MDHEN and CDR2 SYDVKM. The germline V and J ends were trimmed by 3 bases and 4 bases, with 11 bases remaining between them. The CDR3 extends over 14 amino acids.

This CDR3 is CASSPAPTNEKLFF. CDR3 nucleotide sequence: TGTGCCAGCTCACCCGCCCCAACTAATGAAAAACTGTTTTTT. V is TRBV18 and J is TRBJ1-4, with no clear D. CDR1 is KGHSH and CDR2 is LQKENI in the germline V gene. CDR3 length: 14 amino acids. V was clipped by 3 bases and J by 0 bases, with 5 bases between them.

This clonotype came up many times. V is TRBV28 and J is TRBJ2-1; the match to TRBD1 covers 8 bases. The trim removed 3 bases at V and 9 bases at J, leaving 7 bases unmatched. CDR3 size: 14 residues. The germline V gene encodes CDR1 MDHEN and CDR2 SYDVKM. Here the CDR3 reads CASSFTPGQAEQFF. CDR3 nucleotide sequence: TGTGCCAGCAGTTTTACCCCGGGACAGGCTGAGCAGTTCTTC.